This T cell receptor beta chain appears in the sequencing data of a study of read filtering for tumor transcriptome and immune sequencing. Findings and caveats of the study: RNA-seq captured clonotypes less deeply and reliably than IR-seq.

Only a few counts were recorded for this clonotype. What it recognizes is unknown. This library used roughly 0.4 ug RNA and molecular barcoded adaptors spanning alpha/delta and beta/gamma chains. TCRdb re-analysed the reads in MiXCR, keeping a single row per CDR3 protein. The table lists under 80,000 distinct CDR3 sequences, roughly 18% of them singletons. This receptor was identified in a donor at least 40 years old with multiple myeloma. Sequencing used a population of CD138-negative cells sorted from bone marrow.

The CDR3 sequence: CASSLREVAGVDTQYF. CDR3 bases: TGTGCCAGCAGCTTGCGGGAGGTAGCGGGGGTTGATACGCAGTATTTT. J is TRBJ2-3 and V is TRBV5-4; 9 nucleotides agree with TRBD2. This CDR3 has 16 residues. CDR1 is SGHNT, CDR2 YYREEE, per germline (reference sequence). The J segment lost 6 bases and the V segment lost 1 base, leaving 9 bases of the junction unmatched.